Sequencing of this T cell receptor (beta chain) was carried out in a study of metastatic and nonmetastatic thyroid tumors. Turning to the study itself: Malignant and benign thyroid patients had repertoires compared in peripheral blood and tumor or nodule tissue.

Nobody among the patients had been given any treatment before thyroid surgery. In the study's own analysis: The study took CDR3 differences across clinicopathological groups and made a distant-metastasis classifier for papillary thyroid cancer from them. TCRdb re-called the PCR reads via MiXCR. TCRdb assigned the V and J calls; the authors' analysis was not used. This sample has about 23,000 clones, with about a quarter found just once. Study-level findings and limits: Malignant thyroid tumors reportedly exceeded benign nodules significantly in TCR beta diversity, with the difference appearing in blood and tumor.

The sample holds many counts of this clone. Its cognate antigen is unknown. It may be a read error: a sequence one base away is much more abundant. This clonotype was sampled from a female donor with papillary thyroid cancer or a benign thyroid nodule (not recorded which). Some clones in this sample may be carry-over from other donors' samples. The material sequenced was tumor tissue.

The CDR3 nucleotides are TGTACCAGCAGCTCGGGACTAGCGGTGGTTCAACCCTACGAGCAGTACTTC. Translated: CTSSSGLAVVQPYEQYF. The V call is TRBV5-4, the J call TRBJ2-7; 11 bases fit TRBD2. The CDR3 loop spans 17 amino acids. Per the germline V gene, CDR1 is SGHNT and CDR2 is YYREEE (reference sequence).